This T cell receptor beta chain was observed in a study of shared clonotypes between healthy human individuals. Only in-frame clones appear in the TCRdb table, and some are missing; sequencing was by immunoSEQ multiplex PCR. This table holds approximately 2,000,000 clones, 92% found once. From germline, CDR1 is SNHLY and CDR2 FYNNEI. The CDR3 spans 13 residues. The ends lost 8 bases at V and 8 bases at J; junction bases unmatched: 7. The clonotype comes from a man between 18 and 29 years old in good health. Some clones in this sample may be carry-over from other donors' samples. This chain joins TRBV2 and TRBJ2-2, with TRBD1 identical over 8 bases. The source material was naive CD4+ T cells from PBMCs. As for subset: CD45RA+ positively selected. The CDR3 DNA is TGTGCCAGCGGGCGGACAGGGTTGGGGGAGCTGTTTTTT. Amino acid sequence: CASGRTGLGELFF.